This passage covers 27 T cell receptor beta chains from one sample sequenced in a study of T-cell memory formation after mild COVID-19 (dated by TCRdb to the early 2020s). Preparation of the library involved 5' RACE. This sample was sequenced with an Illumina NovaSeq 6000. TCRdb ran its own pipeline on the public reads, namely fastp trimming at Q25 and MiXCR clone calling, and kept in-frame beta chains. CDR3 protein sequences are deduplicated, and each keeps its most common genes and DNA. The sample data list fewer than 250,000 distinct CDR3 sequences, and around 30% of these were observed just once. The ten top clones hold roughly 10% of the sample. Sequencing used PBMCs or a T cell subset sorted from them (not recorded which). The receptors shown here come from an adult woman who had mild COVID-19 (a few samples of this study predate the infection). The sample titles of this study are shuffled in the database, so cell type and time point are left out; the donor was told from shared clones.

The J gene is TRBJ2-1, the V gene TRBV7-9; D may be TRBD2 (5 bases). The CDR3 runs 13 residues. Germline CDR1 and CDR2: SEHNR and FQNEAQ (reference sequence). The V and J ends lost 4 bases and 7 bases respectively, with 11 bases between them. The CDR3 nucleotides read TGTGCCAGCAGCTCCCTAGCTTTGAATGAGCAGTTCTTC. The encoded protein is CASSSLALNEQFF.

The chain has TRBV20-1 and TRBJ2-7, with D perhaps assigned TRBD1 or TRBD2 (5 bases each). V gave up 0 bases and J gave up 2 bases, with 11 bases separating them. Per germline, CDR1 DFQATT and CDR2 SNEGSKA (reference sequence). CDR3 length: 14 residues. The CDR3 coding sequence is TGCAGTGCTAGAGATCAAGGGACCGCCTACGAGCAGTACTTC. Protein sequence: CSARDQGTAYEQYF.

This clonotype has only a few counts. The genes are TRBV29-1 and TRBJ2-3; 10 bases are shared with TRBD2. Germline-derived CDR1 and CDR2 are SQVTM and ANQGSEA. The CDR3 has 14 amino acids. With 6 bases clipped from V and 4 bases from J, the junction kept 7 bases outside the gene matches. The CDR3 DNA reads as TGCAGCGTGATAGCGGGAGGTGCGGCAGATACGCAGTATTTT. This translates into CSVIAGGAADTQYF.

This chain joins TRBV7-8 and TRBJ1-1, with D unresolved. CDR3 size: 14 residues. V lost 5 bases and J lost 4, with 14 bases in between. Germline CDR1 SGHVS, CDR2 FQNEAQ. CDR3 protein: CASSPAGPSTEAFF. CDR3 sequence (DNA): TGTGCCAGCAGCCCCGCTGGGCCCAGCACTGAAGCTTTCTTT.

This clonotype was seen once. This chain links TRBV2 with TRBJ1-2, with D possibly TRBD1 on 5 matching bases. Germline V gives CDR1 SNHLY, CDR2 FYNNEI. This CDR3 is built from 16 residues. V dropped 2 bases and J dropped 4 bases, with 17 bases sitting between them. In DNA form, the CDR3 reads TGTGCCAGCAGTGAAAGTCACTCCGGGGGGGGCTATGGCTACACCTTC. As protein: CASSESHSGGGYGYTF.

The gene calls are TRBV7-6 and TRBJ2-1; TRBD2 aligns across 14 bases. The CDR3 has 17 amino acids. Germline values: CDR1 SGHVS, CDR2 FNYEAQ. V gave up 5 bases and J gave up 6 bases; unmatched junction bases: 9. The CDR3 coding sequence is TGTGCCAGCAGCCTGGGGACTAGCGGGGGCCCATTCAATGAGCAGTTCTTC. Translated, it gives CASSLGTSGGPFNEQFF.

This CDR3 reads CASRFRVNEQFF. In DNA, the CDR3 is TGTGCCAGCAGGTTTAGGGTGAATGAGCAGTTCTTC. The V call is TRBV12-3 or TRBV12-4, the J call TRBJ2-1; no definite D call. V lost 6 bases to trimming and J lost 7 bases, with 10 bases between them. The CDR3 runs 12 residues.

V gene TRBV7-9 combines with J gene TRBJ2-1; 12 bases agree with TRBD2. CDR3 size: 16 residues. Losses at the gene ends were 5 bases for V and 5 bases for J; bases not matched to a gene: 7. CDR1 and CDR2 (germline): SEHNR, FQNEAQ (reference sequence). CDR3 sequence: CASSASTSGRNNEQFF. As DNA, the CDR3 is TGTGCCAGCAGCGCTTCGACTAGCGGGAGAAACAATGAGCAGTTCTTC.

The V and J genes are TRBV29-1 and TRBJ2-5; D is unclear. Trimming shortened V by 2 bases and J by 0 bases, and 13 bases separated the two germline ends. The CDR3 loop spans 15 amino acids. Germline lookup yields CDR1 SQVTM and CDR2 ANQGSEA. Written as DNA, the CDR3 is TGCAGCGTTGAAAATCTGAGAGCGTACCAAGAGACCCAGTACTTC. This translates into CSVENLRAYQETQYF.

This chain joins TRBV20-1 and TRBJ2-4; 10 bases fit TRBD2. V gave up 1 base and J gave up 0 bases; unmatched junction bases: 6. Germline-derived CDR1 and CDR2 are DFQATT and SNEGSKA (reference sequence). The length of the CDR3 is 17 residues. The CDR3 sequence is CSARGLAGDLAKNIQYF. The DNA for the CDR3 is TGCAGTGCTAGAGGGCTAGCGGGGGACCTAGCCAAAAACATTCAGTACTTC.

The V call is TRBV5-1, the J call TRBJ2-5; the match to TRBD1 covers 9 bases. Unmatched junction bases numbered 1, after V lost 0 bases and J lost 4 bases. This CDR3 has 14 residues. Germline lookup yields CDR1 SGHRS and CDR2 YFSETQ. CDR3 residues: CASSLGQGGETQYF. Here the CDR3 DNA reads TGCGCCAGCAGCTTGGGACAGGGGGGAGAGACCCAGTACTTC.

This clonotype was detected only a few times. The V and J genes are TRBV12-3 or TRBV12-4 and TRBJ1-2; D ambiguous. Trimming shortened V by 7 bases and J by 2 bases, and 5 bases separated the two germline ends. This CDR3 has 11 residues. In nucleotides, the CDR3 is TGTGCCAGCACCACGAACTATGGCTACACCTTC. It encodes CASTTNYGYTF.

The gene calls are TRBV5-1 and TRBJ2-3; a weak D match, TRBD2 (5 bases). The CDR3 spans 13 residues. Germline V gives CDR1 SGHRS, CDR2 YFSETQ. V gave up 3 bases and J gave up 6 bases, with 11 bases separating them. CDR3 sequence (DNA): TGCGCCAGCAGCTACAGAGGGCCCGATACGCAGTATTTT. It yields the protein CASSYRGPDTQYF.

The V gene is TRBV4-3, the J gene TRBJ2-7; 7 nucleotides match TRBD1. After removal of 0 bases from V and 3 bases from J, the junction contained 5 bases not matched to a gene. This CDR3 contains 15 residues. Germline V gene sequence: CDR1 LGHNA, CDR2 YSLEER. The CDR3 sequence is CASSQDRGGNYEQYF. The CDR3 nucleotides read TGCGCCAGCAGCCAAGATCGAGGGGGCAACTACGAGCAGTACTTC.

The rearrangement joins TRBV5-1 to TRBJ2-5, with 8 bases fitting TRBD1. After removal of 3 bases from V and 0 bases from J, the junction contained 4 bases not matched to a gene. The CDR3 runs 15 residues. Germline assignment: CDR1 SGHRS and CDR2 YFSETQ. In nucleotides, the CDR3 is TGCGCCAGCAGCTACCGACAGGGGAACCAAGAGACCCAGTACTTC. This encodes CASSYRQGNQETQYF. The full variable domain, completed using reference TRBV5-1 and TRBJ2-5, is KAGVTQTPRYLIKTRGQQVTLSCSPISGHRSVSWYQQTPGQGLQFLFEYFSETQRNKGNFPGRFSGRQFSNSRSEMNVSTLELGDSALYLCASSYRQGNQETQYFGPGTRLLVL.

The V and J genes are TRBV11-3 and TRBJ2-1; possibly TRBD1 or TRBD2 for D (5 bases each). The V end lost 1 base, the J end lost 4 bases, and 14 bases lay between the germline ends. The CDR3 spans 16 residues. Per germline, CDR1 SGHNT and CDR2 YENEEA. The DNA of the CDR3 is TGTGCCAGCAGCTTAGTATCGAGGGGCAGTTACAATGAGCAGTTCTTC. It codes for CASSLVSRGSYNEQFF.

The chain couples TRBV6-5 to TRBJ2-1; TRBD1 matches 8 bases. The CDR3 is made up of 15 amino acids. Germline values: CDR1 MNHEY, CDR2 SVGAGI. V was clipped by 2 bases and J by 4 bases; unmatched bases: 4. CDR3 amino acids: CASSYGTGLYNEQFF. In DNA, the CDR3 is TGTGCCAGCAGTTACGGGACAGGACTTTACAATGAGCAGTTCTTC.

This clonotype was found a few times. V is TRBV7-2 and J is TRBJ2-1; 7 nucleotides line up with TRBD2. V was clipped by 5 bases and J by 14 bases; unmatched bases: 12. The germline V gene encodes CDR1 SGHTA and CDR2 FQGNSA. The CDR3 runs to 13 residues. The CDR3 spells CASSGFEGGQKFF. CDR3 nucleotides: TGTGCCAGCAGCGGGTTTGAGGGAGGGCAAAAGTTCTTC.

The chain combines TRBV6-2 or TRBV6-3 with TRBJ2-5; a weak D match, TRBD2 (6 bases). This CDR3 has 15 amino acids. Looked up from germline, CDR1 is MNHEY and CDR2 is SVGEGT. Trimming pared 4 bases from V and 4 bases from J, leaving 16 bases between. CDR3 DNA sequence: TGTGCCAGCAGTTCGCTAGCGATTAGGGGAGAGACCCAGTACTTC. This gives the protein CASSSLAIRGETQYF.

The CDR3 protein is CASSQAQGDTQYF. In nucleotides, the CDR3 is TGCGCCAGCAGCCAGGCGCAGGGAGATACGCAGTATTTT. The J gene is TRBJ2-3, the V gene TRBV4-3; the D gene is possibly TRBD1 (5 bases). V gave up 3 bases and J gave up 5 bases, with 9 bases separating them. CDR3 length: 13 residues. Looked up from germline, CDR1 is LGHNA and CDR2 is YSLEER.

This rearrangement joins TRBV4-1 to TRBJ2-7; a possible D gene is TRBD2 (6 bases). V was pared by 5 bases and J by 6 bases, with 26 bases between. CDR1 and CDR2 (germline): MGHRA, YSYEKL. The CDR3 sequence is 17 residues long. The CDR3, as DNA: TGCGCCAGCAGCAACGGGTTGTTGTGCAGGGAGGTTTGCGAGCAGTACTTC. It codes for CASSNGLLCREVCEQYF.

This clonotype was observed a handful of times. For the CDR3, the DNA is TGCAGTGCTAAGGGGACTGGAAGCTCCTACAATGAGCAGTTCTTC. Translated: CSAKGTGSSYNEQFF. The V call is TRBV20-1, the J call TRBJ2-1, with D tentatively TRBD2 (6 bases). CDR3 length: 15 amino acids. The germline V gene has CDR1 DFQATT and CDR2 SNEGSKA (reference sequence). The ends were cut back, 4 bases at V and 0 bases at J, with 13 bases in the middle.

The gene calls are TRBV11-3 and TRBJ1-1, with unresolved D. V lost 7 bases and J 3 bases, leaving 12 bases between the germline ends. Germline CDR1 SGHNT, CDR2 YENEEA. There are 13 residues in the CDR3. In DNA, the CDR3 is TGTGCCAGCACCGAAGACGGACACACTGAAGCTTTCTTT. Its protein is CASTEDGHTEAFF.

This clonotype turned up a few times. J is TRBJ2-2 and V is TRBV7-3; 7 bases line up with TRBD1. CDR3 length: 15 residues. Germline CDR1 reads SGHTA; CDR2 reads FQGTGA. J was trimmed by 4 bases and V by 6 bases; bases with no gene match: 8. The CDR3 DNA is TGTGCCAGCAGGGCCGGTTCAGGGGGCACCGGGGAGCTGTTTTTT. Translating gives CASRAGSGGTGELFF.

This clonotype turned up a few times. The rearrangement joins TRBV5-1 to TRBJ2-7; D gene ambiguous. Trimming stripped 1 base from V and 0 bases from J, with 11 bases between. CDR3 length: 15 residues. Germline V lookup: CDR1 SGHRS, CDR2 YFSETQ. The CDR3 protein is CASSLLPSSSYEQYF. Here the CDR3 DNA reads TGCGCCAGCAGCTTGTTGCCCAGTTCCTCCTACGAGCAGTACTTC.

This clonotype came up many times. This chain uses TRBV7-3 with TRBJ2-3, with TRBD2 identical over 10 bases. CDR3 length equals 13 residues. V gave up 5 bases and J gave up 10 bases; unmatched junction bases: 6. Germline V gene sequence: CDR1 SGHTA, CDR2 FQGTGA. As DNA, the CDR3 is TGTGCCAGCAGCCCAGAGAGCGGGGGGGCGCAGTATTTT. Amino acid sequence: CASSPESGGAQYF.

This clonotype was observed a few times. The rearrangement joins TRBV6-5 to TRBJ2-3; no clear D gene. The germline gives CDR1 MNHEY, CDR2 SVGAGI. The V gene lost 2 bases and the J gene lost 1 base, with 10 bases spanning the gap. The CDR3 sequence is 15 residues long. CDR3 sequence: CASSYGAAGTDTQYF. The DNA for the CDR3 is TGTGCCAGCAGTTACGGTGCTGCTGGCACAGATACGCAGTATTTT.